This T cell receptor beta chain derives from a study of beta chain features in type 1 diabetes. Findings of the study overall: For patients, the naive, central memory and Treg TCRB repertoires appeared more alike than for healthy donors. For patients and controls alike, PCR might favor shorter templates to the same degree. People with Type 1 diabetes carried modestly yet significantly shorter TCRB CDR3s in all four CD4+ subsets.

This CDR3 has 16 amino acids. Trimming removed 4 bases from V and 5 bases from J, with 20 bases in between. Germline lookup yields CDR1 MGHRA and CDR2 YSYEKL. Populations isolated by sorting all had purity greater than 98%. Of note for this clone: Its antigen is as yet unknown.

Every bit of the isolated RNA underwent reverse transcription, so sequencing read expressed TCRB transcripts. Assay used: immunoSEQ multiplex PCR; TCRdb lists only in-frame clones, some missing. The sample lists 310,000 or so clones; approximately 10% were seen once. The receptor comes from a young man with type 1 diabetes. The specimen was central memory CD4+ T cells from blood. The chain links TRBV4-1 to TRBJ2-5; D gene ambiguous. The CDR3 protein is CASSRELDGPKETQYF. The DNA for the CDR3 is TGCGCCAGCAGCCGAGAATTAGACGGACCGAAGGAGACCCAGTACTTC.